Listed here are 18 T cell receptor beta chains from one sample, sequenced in a study of blood T cells in healthy people across ages (dated by TCRdb to about 2015). Library creation used 5' RACE. A second PCR of roughly 6 to 12 cycles was run with a J-beta primer mix and a sample-barcoded 5' primer. Using fastp trimming at Q25 and MiXCR clonotype assembly, TCRdb reanalyzed the public sequencing data and kept in-frame beta chains. Rows are combined by CDR3 protein, so each entry shows the most common genes and DNA. The sample table holds some 1,800,000 distinct CDR3 sequences, of which about 39% were seen once. The ten largest clones capture roughly 23% of the sample. What was sequenced was blood. These receptors were collected from a human donor in good health.

The chain has TRBV20-1 and TRBJ2-5; weak D call: TRBD2 (5 bases). The V end lost 4 bases, the J end lost 4 bases, and 13 bases lay between the germline ends. Germline lookup yields CDR1 DFQATT and CDR2 SNEGSKA (reference sequence). There are 13 residues in the CDR3. CDR3 coding DNA: TGCAGTGCTAAGGTCGCGGGCGTAGAGACCCAGTACTTC. This encodes CSAKVAGVETQYF.

A note on this clonotype: Given a much more abundant clone one base away, this may be a read error. This chain links TRBV25-1 with TRBJ2-5; D not certain. The CDR3 is made up of 17 amino acids. V was clipped by 0 bases and J by 2 bases, with 16 bases between them. Per the germline V gene, CDR1 is MGHDK and CDR2 is SYGVNS. CDR3 nucleotide sequence: TGTGCCAGCAGTGAATATATTCGAACAGAGTGTCAAGAGACCCAGTACTTC. Translating it yields CASSEYIRTECQETQYF.

The chain recombines TRBV6-2 or TRBV6-3 with TRBJ2-1; D might be TRBD2 (6 bases). Germline CDR1 MNHEY, CDR2 SVGEGT. Trimming removed 6 bases from V and 2 bases from J, with 11 bases in between. This CDR3 is built from 14 residues. In DNA, the CDR3 is TGTGCCAGCAGGCGCGGGGTAACCTACAATGAGCAGTTCTTC. This encodes CASRRGVTYNEQFF.

This rearrangement joins TRBV6-6 to TRBJ1-2; the D gene is possibly TRBD1 (5 bases). The CDR3 has 14 amino acids. The germline V and J ends were trimmed by 2 bases and 8 bases, with 15 bases remaining between them. Germline V gene lookup returns CDR1 MNHNY and CDR2 SVGAGI (reference sequence). The CDR3 here is CASSYPVEGKGYTF. CDR3 nucleotide sequence: TGTGCCAGCAGTTACCCCGTCGAGGGGAAAGGCTACACCTTC.

This chain links TRBV6-2 or TRBV6-3 with TRBJ2-1; D unclear. This CDR3 comprises 16 residues. V was cut by 5 bases and J by 6 bases, with 20 bases left in between. From germline, CDR1 is MNHEY and CDR2 SVGEGT. The CDR3 DNA sequence: TGTGCCAGCAGTCCCCCCGGGCAAGGGCCTCGCAATGAGCAGTTCTTC. It translates to CASSPPGQGPRNEQFF.

The V and J genes are TRBV13 and TRBJ2-7; D is unresolved. V lost 9 bases and J lost 1, with 13 bases in between. Germline V CDR1 and CDR2: PRHDT, FYEKMQ (reference sequence). This CDR3 contains 13 residues. The CDR3 nucleotides read TGTGCCAGTAAGAAGCTCCCTTCCTACGAGCAGTACTTC. Residues: CASKKLPSYEQYF. The entire variable domain, with the rest obtained from reference TRBV13 and TRBJ2-7, is as follows: AAGVIQSPRHLIKEKRETATLKCYPIPRHDTVYWYQQGPGQDPQFLISFYEKMQSDKGSIPDRFSAQQFSDYHSELNMSSLELGDSALYFCASKKLPSYEQYFGPGTRLTVT.

Concerning this clonotype itself: The junction and the germline gene differ at one end; a read error may be behind it. The chain employs TRBV5-1 and TRBJ2-5; 8 bases are a match to TRBD1. Near its end, the DNA agrees better with TRBJ2-7, so the J call may be wrong. CDR1 is SGHRS and CDR2 is YFSETQ in the germline V gene. CDR3 length: 16 amino acids. The CDR3 reads CAGSLAKGQENYEQYF. The CDR3 region has the DNA TGCGCCGGCAGCTTGGCGAAGGGACAGGAAAACTACGAGCAGTACTTC.

Only one count was recorded for this clonotype. The rearrangement links TRBV6-1 to TRBJ1-2, with TRBD1 identical over 7 bases. After removal of 10 bases from V and 4 bases from J, the junction contained 9 bases not matched to a gene. The CDR3 length is 13 residues. From germline, CDR1 is MNHNS and CDR2 SASEGT. CDR3 coding DNA: TGTGCCACCCGACGGACAGGAACCTATGGCTACACCTTC. Its protein is CATRRTGTYGYTF.

A few counts support this clonotype. V is TRBV7-8 and J is TRBJ2-3; D remains ambiguous. With 3 bases removed from V and 0 bases from J, the gap between germline ends came to 7 bases. The CDR3 has 14 amino acids. Germline V gives CDR1 SGHVS, CDR2 FQNEAQ. The CDR3 DNA reads TGTGCCAGCAGCTTCACCCCCAGCACAGATACGCAGTATTTT. It is translated as CASSFTPSTDTQYF.

The J gene is TRBJ2-7, the V gene TRBV6-2 or TRBV6-3; D is possibly TRBD1 or TRBD2 (5 bases each). The CDR3 sequence is 16 residues long. Per germline, CDR1 MNHEY and CDR2 SVGEGT. V lost 7 bases to trimming and J lost 5 bases, with 24 bases between them. In DNA form, the CDR3 reads TGTGCCAGCATTAGTCACCACGGGACCGCCGGTAACGAGCAGTACTTC. This translates into CASISHHGTAGNEQYF.

J is TRBJ1-2 and V is TRBV6-6; D possibly corresponds to TRBD1 (6 bases). Trimming stripped 7 bases from V and 3 bases from J, with 15 bases between. The CDR3 sequence is 14 residues long. Per the germline V gene, CDR1 is MNHNY and CDR2 is SVGAGI (reference sequence). CDR3 loop: CASMMDRLYYGYTF. DNA of the CDR3: TGTGCCAGCATGATGGACAGACTGTACTATGGCTACACCTTC.

This clonotype occurred a few times. This rearrangement joins TRBV20-1 to TRBJ1-6, with a tentative D call TRBD1 (6 bases). V shed 4 bases and J shed 6 bases, with 13 bases lying between them. This CDR3 contains 14 residues. Germline V gives CDR1 DFQATT, CDR2 SNEGSKA (reference sequence). CDR3 sequence reads: CSATRGIANSPLHF. DNA of the CDR3: TGCAGTGCTACCAGGGGTATCGCTAATTCACCCCTCCACTTT.

The chain recombines TRBV6-6 with TRBJ2-3; D may be TRBD1 (5 bases). Germline CDR1 and CDR2: MNHNY and SVGAGI (reference sequence). The CDR3 is 16 amino acids. Trimming took off 6 bases at V and 5 bases at J, with 21 bases between the two ends. The CDR3 DNA reads as TGTGCCAGCAGCCCGAGACAGAGCCCCGAGGTAGATACGCAGTATTTT. This translates into CASSPRQSPEVDTQYF.

This clonotype was recorded once. The chain links TRBV5-1 to TRBJ1-6; D not resolved. The CDR3 has 15 amino acids. From germline, CDR1 is SGHRS and CDR2 YFSETQ. V shed 3 bases and J shed 3 bases, with 10 bases lying between them. The CDR3 region has the DNA TGCGCCAGCAGCTCGGAGGGTCACTATAATTCACCCCTCCACTTT. It is translated as CASSSEGHYNSPLHF.

This clonotype was seen a handful of times. This sequence joins TRBV2 and TRBJ2-7, with D tentatively TRBD1 (5 bases). In germline, CDR1 is SNHLY, CDR2 FYNNEI. Trimming removed 5 bases at V and 0 bases at J, with 11 bases between. The CDR3 spans 14 residues. In nucleotides, the CDR3 is TGTGCCAGCAGTCTAATGGGGCCCTCCTACGAGCAGTACTTC. As protein: CASSLMGPSYEQYF. The full variable domain, in which reference TRBV2 and TRBJ2-7 provide the parts outside the CDR3, is EPEVTQTPSHQVTQMGQEVILRCVPISNHLYFYWYRQILGQKVEFLVSFYNNEISEKSEIFDDQFSVERPDGSNFTLKIRSTKLEDSAMYFCASSLMGPSYEQYFGPGTRLTVT.

This chain joins TRBV7-3 and TRBJ1-2; D is possibly TRBD1 (6 bases). This CDR3 has 14 amino acids. V lost 6 bases to trimming and J lost 4 bases, with 15 bases between them. Germline V gives CDR1 SGHTA, CDR2 FQGTGA. The chain's CDR3 is CASSILDRFYGYTF. The CDR3 nucleotides read TGTGCCAGCAGTATCCTAGACAGGTTCTATGGCTACACCTTC.

The chain uses TRBV20-1 and TRBJ1-1, with D possibly being TRBD1 (5 bases). The CDR3 is made up of 13 amino acids. Germline V CDR1 and CDR2: DFQATT, SNEGSKA (reference sequence). CDR3: CRAVTGGTNEAFF. CDR3 in DNA: TGCAGGGCTGTAACGGGCGGGACCAATGAAGCTTTCTTT.

This clonotype was seen at least ten times. The V call is TRBV7-9, the J call TRBJ2-7; D is undetermined. From germline, CDR1 is SEHNR and CDR2 FQNEAQ (reference sequence). The CDR3 runs 13 residues. Trimming removed 1 base from V and 1 base from J, with 5 bases in between. In DNA, the CDR3 is TGTGCCAGCAGCTTAGACCATTCCTACGAGCAGTACTTC. As protein: CASSLDHSYEQYF.